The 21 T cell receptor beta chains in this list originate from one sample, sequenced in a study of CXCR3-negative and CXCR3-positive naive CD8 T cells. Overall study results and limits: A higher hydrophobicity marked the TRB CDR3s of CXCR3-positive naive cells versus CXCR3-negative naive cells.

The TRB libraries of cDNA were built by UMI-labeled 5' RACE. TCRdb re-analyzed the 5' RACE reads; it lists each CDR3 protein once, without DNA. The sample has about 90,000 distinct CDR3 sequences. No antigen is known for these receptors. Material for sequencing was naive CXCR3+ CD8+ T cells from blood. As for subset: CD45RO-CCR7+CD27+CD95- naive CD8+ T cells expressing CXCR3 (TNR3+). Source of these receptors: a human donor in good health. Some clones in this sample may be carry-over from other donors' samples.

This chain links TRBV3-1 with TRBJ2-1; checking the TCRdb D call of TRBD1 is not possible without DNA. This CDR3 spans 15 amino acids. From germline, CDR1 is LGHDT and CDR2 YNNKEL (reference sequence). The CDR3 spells CASSQEIQGDDEQFF.

The CDR3 sequence is CASSLTGASEQFF. The V and J genes are TRBV5-5 and TRBJ2-1; TCRdb's D call, TRBD1, is unchecked because there is no DNA. The CDR3 spans 13 residues. CDR1 is SGHKS, CDR2 YYEKEE, per germline (reference sequence).

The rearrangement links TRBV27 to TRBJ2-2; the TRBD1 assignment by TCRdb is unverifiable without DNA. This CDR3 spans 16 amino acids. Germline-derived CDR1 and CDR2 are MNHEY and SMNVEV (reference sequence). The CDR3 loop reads CASSQRGGGNTGELFF.

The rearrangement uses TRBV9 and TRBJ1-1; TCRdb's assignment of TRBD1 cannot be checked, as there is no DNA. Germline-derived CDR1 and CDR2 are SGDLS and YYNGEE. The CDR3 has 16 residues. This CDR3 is CASSPTDRGRNTEAFF.

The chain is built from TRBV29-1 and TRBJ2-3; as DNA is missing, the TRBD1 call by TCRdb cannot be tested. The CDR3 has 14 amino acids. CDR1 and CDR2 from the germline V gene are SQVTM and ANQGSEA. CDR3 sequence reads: CSVEAQDSTDTQYF.

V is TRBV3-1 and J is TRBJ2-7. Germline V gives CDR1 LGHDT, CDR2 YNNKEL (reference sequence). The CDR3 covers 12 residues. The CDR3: CASSQFTYEQYF.

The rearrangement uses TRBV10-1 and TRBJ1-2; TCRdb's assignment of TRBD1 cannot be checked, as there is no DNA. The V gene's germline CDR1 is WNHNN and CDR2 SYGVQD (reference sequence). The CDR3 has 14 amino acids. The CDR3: CARTQGPPLGGYTF.

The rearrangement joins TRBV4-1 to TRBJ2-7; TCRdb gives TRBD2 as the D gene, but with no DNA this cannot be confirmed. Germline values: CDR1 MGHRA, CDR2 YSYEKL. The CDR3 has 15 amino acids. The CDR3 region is CTSSQVAGGSYEQYF.

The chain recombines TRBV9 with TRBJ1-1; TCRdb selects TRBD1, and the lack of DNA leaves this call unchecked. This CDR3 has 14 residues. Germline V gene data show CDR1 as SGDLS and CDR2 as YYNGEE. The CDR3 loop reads CASSVVGGDTEAFF.

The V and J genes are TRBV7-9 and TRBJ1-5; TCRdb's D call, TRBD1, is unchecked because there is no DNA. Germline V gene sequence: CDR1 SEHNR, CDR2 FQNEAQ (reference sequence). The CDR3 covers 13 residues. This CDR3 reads CASRPAGGQPQHF.

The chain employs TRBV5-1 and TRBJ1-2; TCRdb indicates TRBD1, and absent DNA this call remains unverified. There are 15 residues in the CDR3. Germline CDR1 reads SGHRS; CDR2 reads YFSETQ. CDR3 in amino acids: CASSPSRGAEYGYTF.

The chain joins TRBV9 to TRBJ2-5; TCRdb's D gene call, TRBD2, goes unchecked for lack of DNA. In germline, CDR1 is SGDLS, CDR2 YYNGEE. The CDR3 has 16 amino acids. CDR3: CASSVDRRASQETQYF.

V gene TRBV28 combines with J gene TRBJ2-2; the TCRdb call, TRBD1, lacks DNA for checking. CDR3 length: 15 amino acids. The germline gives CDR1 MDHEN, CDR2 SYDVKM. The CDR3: CASSYYKQGAGELFF.

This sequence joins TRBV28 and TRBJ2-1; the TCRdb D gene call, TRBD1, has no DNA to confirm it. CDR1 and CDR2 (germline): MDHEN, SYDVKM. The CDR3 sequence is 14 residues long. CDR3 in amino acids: CASGTFNSYNEQFF.

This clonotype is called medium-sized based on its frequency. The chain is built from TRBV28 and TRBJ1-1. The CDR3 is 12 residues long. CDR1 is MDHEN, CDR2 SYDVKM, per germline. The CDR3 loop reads CASSFGNTEAFF.

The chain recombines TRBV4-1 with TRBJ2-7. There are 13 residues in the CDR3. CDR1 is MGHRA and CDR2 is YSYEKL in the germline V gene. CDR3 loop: CASSFSGSYEQYF.

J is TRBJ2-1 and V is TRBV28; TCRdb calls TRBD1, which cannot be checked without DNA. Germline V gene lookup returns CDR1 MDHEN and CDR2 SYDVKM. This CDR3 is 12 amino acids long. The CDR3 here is CASSKGSHEQFF.

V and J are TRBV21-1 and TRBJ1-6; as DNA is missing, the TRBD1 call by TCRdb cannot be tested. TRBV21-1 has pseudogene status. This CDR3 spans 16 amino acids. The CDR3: CASSKAPEGINSPLHF.

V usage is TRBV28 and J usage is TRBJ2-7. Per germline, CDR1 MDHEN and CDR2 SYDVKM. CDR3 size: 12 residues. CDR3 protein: CASSTVPYEQYF.

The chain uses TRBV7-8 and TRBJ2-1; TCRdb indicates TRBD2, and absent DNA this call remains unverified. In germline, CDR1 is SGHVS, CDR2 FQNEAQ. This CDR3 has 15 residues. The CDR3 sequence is CASSEGTSGHNEQFF.

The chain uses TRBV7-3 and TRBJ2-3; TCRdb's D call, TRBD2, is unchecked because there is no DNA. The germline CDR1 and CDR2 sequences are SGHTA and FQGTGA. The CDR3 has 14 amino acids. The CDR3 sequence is CASSRSGGTDTQYF.